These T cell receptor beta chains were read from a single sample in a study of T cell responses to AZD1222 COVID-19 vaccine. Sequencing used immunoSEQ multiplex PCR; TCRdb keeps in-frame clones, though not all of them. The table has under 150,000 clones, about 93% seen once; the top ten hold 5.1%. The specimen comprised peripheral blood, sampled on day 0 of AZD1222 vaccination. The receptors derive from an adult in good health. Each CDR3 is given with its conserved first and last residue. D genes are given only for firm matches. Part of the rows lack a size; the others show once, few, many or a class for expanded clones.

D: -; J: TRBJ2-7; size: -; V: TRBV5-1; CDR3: CASSYAGTYEQYF; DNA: TGCGCCAGCAGCTATGCGGGGACCTACGAGCAGTACTTC
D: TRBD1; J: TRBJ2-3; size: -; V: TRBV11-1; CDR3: CASSGQGALPTDTQYF; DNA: TGTGCCAGCAGCGGACAGGGGGCTCTTCCCACAGATACGCAGTATTTT
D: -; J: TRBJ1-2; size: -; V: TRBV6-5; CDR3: CASSYFPGGAGGYTF; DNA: TGTGCCAGCAGTTACTTCCCGGGGGGCGCGGGAGGCTACACCTTC
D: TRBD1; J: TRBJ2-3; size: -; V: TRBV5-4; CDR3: CASSSTGATDTQYF; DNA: TGTGCCAGCAGCTCAACAGGGGCTACAGATACGCAGTATTTT
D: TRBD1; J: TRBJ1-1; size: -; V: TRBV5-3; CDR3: CARSLRGWRGRGTEAFF; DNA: TGTGCCAGAAGCTTGAGGGGTTGGAGGGGGCGCGGCACTGAAGCTTTCTTT
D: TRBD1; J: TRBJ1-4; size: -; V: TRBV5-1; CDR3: CASSLGTGNEKLFF; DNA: TGCGCCAGCAGCTTGGGGACAGGGAATGAAAAACTGTTTTTT
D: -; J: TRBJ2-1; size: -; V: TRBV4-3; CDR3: CASSQDWLVGHEQFF; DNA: TGCGCCAGCAGCCAAGATTGGCTAGTGGGGCATGAGCAGTTCTTC
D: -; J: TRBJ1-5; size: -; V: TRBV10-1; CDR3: CASSGPRTEVGCSNQPQHF; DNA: TGCGCCAGCAGTGGCCCGCGGACAGAAGTCGGGTGTAGCAATCAGCCCCAGCATTTT
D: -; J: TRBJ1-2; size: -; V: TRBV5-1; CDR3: CASSLSLGTVYGYTF; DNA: TGCGCCAGCAGCTTGTCTCTGGGTACAGTTTATGGCTACACCTTC
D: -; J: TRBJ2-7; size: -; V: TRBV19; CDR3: CASSTGKATYEQYF; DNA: TGTGCCAGTAGTACAGGGAAAGCTACCTACGAGCAGTACTTC
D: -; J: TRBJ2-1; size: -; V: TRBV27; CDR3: CASSGVGGQFF; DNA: TGTGCCAGCAGTGGGGTTGGGGGGCAGTTCTTC
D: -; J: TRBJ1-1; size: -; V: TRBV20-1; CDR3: CSASEGPLNTEAFF; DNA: TGCAGTGCTAGTGAAGGGCCCTTAAACACTGAAGCTTTCTTT
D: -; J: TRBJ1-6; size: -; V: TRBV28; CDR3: CASSLGTLRGSPLHF; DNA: TGTGCCAGCAGTTTAGGGACTCTAAGGGGTTCACCCCTCCACTTT
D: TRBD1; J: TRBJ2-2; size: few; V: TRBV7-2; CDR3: CASSLDGTGANTGELFF; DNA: TGTGCCAGCAGCTTAGATGGGACAGGGGCGAACACCGGGGAGCTGTTTTTT
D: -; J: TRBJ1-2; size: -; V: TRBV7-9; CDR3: CASSVQGSRGYTF; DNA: TGTGCCAGCAGCGTGCAAGGTTCTCGGGGCTACACCTTC
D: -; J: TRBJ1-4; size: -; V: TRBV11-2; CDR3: CASSLSGIVEKLFF; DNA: TGTGCCAGCAGCTTATCTGGGATAGTGGAAAAACTGTTTTTT
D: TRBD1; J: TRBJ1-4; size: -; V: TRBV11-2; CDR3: CASSFDRGEGEKLFF; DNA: TGTGCCAGCAGCTTTGACAGGGGAGAGGGTGAAAAACTGTTTTTT
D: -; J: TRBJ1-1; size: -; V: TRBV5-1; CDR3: CASSLGWGKGTEAFF; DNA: TGCGCCAGCAGCTTGGGTTGGGGCAAAGGAACTGAAGCTTTCTTT
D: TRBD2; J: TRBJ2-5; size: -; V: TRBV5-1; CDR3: CASRGAGDYQETQYF; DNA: TGCGCCAGCCGAGGGGCGGGAGACTACCAAGAGACCCAGTACTTC
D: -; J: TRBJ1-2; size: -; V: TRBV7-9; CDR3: CASSFSLASYGYTF; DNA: TGTGCCAGCAGCTTCTCGCTCGCATCTTATGGCTACACCTTC
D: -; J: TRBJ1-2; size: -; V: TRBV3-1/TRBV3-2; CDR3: CASSATDGRAYGYTF; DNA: TGTGCCAGCAGCGCAACAGATGGCAGGGCCTATGGCTACACCTTC
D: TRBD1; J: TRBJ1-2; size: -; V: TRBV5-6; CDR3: CASSGRDRAGGYTF; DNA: TGTGCCAGCAGCGGAAGGGACAGGGCGGGGGGCTACACCTTC
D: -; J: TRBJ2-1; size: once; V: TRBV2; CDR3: CASRGSYNEQFF; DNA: TGTGCCAGCAGGGGGTCCTACAATGAGCAGTTCTTC